The rows below give T cell receptor beta chains drawn from one sample of a study of persistence of HIV-infected CD4 T cells. Generated by immunoSEQ multiplex PCR, the TCRdb table keeps only in-frame clones and is missing some. The sample shows about 33,000 clones, approximately 78% of them seen only once. These receptors' antigens are unknown. Specimen: cultured CD4+ T cells from PBMCs, collected from a patient who received antiretroviral therapy. The receptor set was obtained from an adult with HIV. The donor label of this sample is uncertain. CDR3s include the opening cysteine and the closing phenylalanine or tryptophan. Each record gives: V gene, clone size, J gene, D gene, CDR3 protein, CDR3 DNA. A D gene is named only where the DNA matches it firmly. Size values are once, few and many counts, or a class for expanded clones, and some rows have none.

TRBV28	-	TRBJ1-2	-	CASSLGETNYGYTF	TGTGCCAGCAGTTTAGGAGAGACTAACTATGGCTACACCTTC
TRBV10-2	-	TRBJ1-2	-	CASSDHPGDRPATF	TGCGCCAGCAGTGACCACCCCGGGGACCGCCCAGCGACCTTC
TRBV5-6	-	TRBJ1-2	-	CASSLVGRGDGYTF	TGTGCCAGCAGCTTGGTTGGGAGGGGGGACGGCTACACCTTC
TRBV4-1	-	TRBJ1-2	-	CASSQVSPLGGATSNYGYTF	TGCGCCAGCAGCCAAGTGTCTCCCTTGGGGGGGGCCACTTCTAACTATGGCTACACCTTC
TRBV19	-	TRBJ2-7	-	CASSISASAFYEQYF	TGTGCCAGTAGTATATCGGCTAGCGCGTTCTACGAGCAGTACTTC
TRBV6-1	few	TRBJ2-2	TRBD1	CASSELRQGDTGELFF	TGTGCCAGCAGCGAACTCAGACAGGGGGATACCGGGGAGCTGTTTTTT
TRBV2	few	TRBJ2-5	-	CASSDWETQYF	TGTGCCAGCAGTGACTGGGAGACCCAGTACTTC
TRBV5-1	-	TRBJ1-3	TRBD1	CASSVTTGSGDTIYF	TGCGCCAGCAGCGTAACGACAGGGTCAGGGGACACCATATATTTT
TRBV4-2	-	TRBJ1-2	TRBD1	CASSQPDRDRYGYTF	TGTGCCAGCAGCCAACCGGACAGGGACCGCTATGGCTACACCTTC
TRBV6-1	-	TRBJ1-1	-	CASSEGEYSGRGTEAFF	TGTGCCAGCAGTGAAGGAGAATACAGCGGAAGGGGCACTGAAGCTTTCTTT
TRBV2	-	TRBJ1-5	-	CASRFGNQPQHF	TGTGCCAGCAGGTTCGGAAATCAGCCCCAGCATTTT
TRBV5-1	-	TRBJ2-3	TRBD2	CASSLLLAGGAADTQYF	TGCGCCAGCAGCTTGTTGTTGGCCGGGGGGGCCGCAGATACGCAGTATTTT
TRBV4-1	-	TRBJ1-1	-	CASSPQEQINTEAFF	TGCGCCAGCAGCCCCCAGGAGCAGATTAACACTGAAGCTTTCTTT
TRBV19	few	TRBJ1-2	TRBD1	CASSTPGQGAWGYTF	TGTGCCAGTAGTACTCCGGGACAGGGGGCTTGGGGCTACACCTTC
TRBV7-9	-	TRBJ2-1	-	CASSSQGPAVSYNEQFF	TGTGCCAGCAGCTCTCAGGGGCCCGCCGTCTCCTACAATGAGCAGTTCTTC
TRBV6-5	-	TRBJ1-1	-	CASSPLDRLNTEAFF	TGTGCCAGCAGTCCTCTCGACAGACTCAACACTGAAGCTTTCTTT
TRBV7-8	-	TRBJ1-5	TRBD1	CASSLRGPQPQHF	TGTGCCAGCAGCTTAAGGGGGCCCCAGCCCCAGCATTTT
TRBV2	once	TRBJ2-2	-	CASSNQRPNTGELFF	TGTGCCAGCAGCAACCAGAGGCCGAACACCGGGGAGCTGTTTTTT
TRBV2	few	TRBJ2-1	TRBD2	CASSEMRGGQNEQFF	TGTGCCAGCAGTGAGATGCGGGGGGGCCAAAATGAGCAGTTCTTC
TRBV5-1	-	TRBJ1-2	-	CASSDPSEINYGYTF	TGCGCCAGCAGCGACCCCTCGGAAATTAACTATGGCTACACCTTC
TRBV19	few	TRBJ2-3	TRBD2	CASSSPRRGGTDTQYF	TGTGCCAGTAGTTCCCCGAGGCGGGGGGGCACAGATACGCAGTATTTT
TRBV6-5	once	TRBJ1-2	-	CASSYDSAGVNYGYTF	TGTGCCAGCAGTTACGATTCGGCAGGGGTAAACTATGGCTACACCTTC
TRBV28	few	TRBJ1-1	TRBD1	CASSFGQGTEAFF	TGTGCCAGCAGTTTCGGACAGGGGACTGAAGCTTTCTTT
TRBV27	-	TRBJ1-6	TRBD1	CASKRQGGNSPLHF	TGTGCCAGCAAAAGACAGGGGGGTAATTCACCCCTCCACTTT
TRBV23-1	few	TRBJ1-2	TRBD1	CASRLEVAGGYGYTF	TGCGCCAGCAGACTGGAGGTGGCAGGGGGATATGGCTACACCTTC
TRBV9	-	TRBJ1-5	TRBD1	CASIVPGQGKDQPQHF	TGTGCCAGCATAGTCCCGGGACAGGGGAAGGATCAGCCCCAGCATTTT
TRBV19	-	TRBJ2-7	TRBD1	CASAGTGLNVQYF	TGTGCCAGTGCCGGGACAGGGCTCAATGTGCAGTACTTC